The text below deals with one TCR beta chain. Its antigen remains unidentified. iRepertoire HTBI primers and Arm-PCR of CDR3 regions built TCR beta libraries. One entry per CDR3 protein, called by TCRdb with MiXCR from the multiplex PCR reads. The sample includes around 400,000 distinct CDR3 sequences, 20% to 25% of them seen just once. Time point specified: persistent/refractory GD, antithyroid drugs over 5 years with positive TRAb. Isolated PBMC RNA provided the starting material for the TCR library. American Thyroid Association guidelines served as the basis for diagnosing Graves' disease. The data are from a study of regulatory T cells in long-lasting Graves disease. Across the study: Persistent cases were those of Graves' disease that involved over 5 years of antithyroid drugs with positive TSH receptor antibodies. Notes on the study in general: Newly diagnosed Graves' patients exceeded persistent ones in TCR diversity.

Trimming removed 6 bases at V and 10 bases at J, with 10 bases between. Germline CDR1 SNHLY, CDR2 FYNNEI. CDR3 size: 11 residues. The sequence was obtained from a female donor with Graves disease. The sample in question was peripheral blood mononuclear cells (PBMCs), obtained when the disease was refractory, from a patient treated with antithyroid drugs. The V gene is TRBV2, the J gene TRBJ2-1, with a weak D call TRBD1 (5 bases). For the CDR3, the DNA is TGTGCCAGCAGAGGGGCAGGAGAGCAGTTCTTC. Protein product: CASRGAGEQFF.